Presented here are 25 T cell receptor beta chains from one specimen sequenced in a study of response to subunit inactivated influenza vaccine. One entry per CDR3 protein, called by TCRdb with MiXCR from the RT-PCR reads. The repertoire consists of about 180,000 distinct CDR3 sequences, with around 9.2% occurring once and the leading ten covering approximately 11%. Sequencing used non-naive T cells sorted from PBMCs, obtained on the day of vaccination. These receptors all stem from a man aged 50 to 59 who received an inactivated influenza vaccine.

The gene calls are TRBV5-1 and TRBJ1-5, with D maybe TRBD1 (5 bases). V lost 0 bases, J lost 1 base, and 8 bases lay in between. CDR3 length: 15 residues. The germline V gene encodes CDR1 SGHRS and CDR2 YFSETQ. The CDR3 spells CASSLGPGSNQPQHF. The DNA of the CDR3 is TGCGCCAGCAGCTTGGGTCCAGGGAGCAATCAGCCCCAGCATTTT.

This clonotype has a count of ten or more. The chain has TRBV20-1 and TRBJ2-3, with 9 bases lining up with TRBD1. J lost 6 bases, V lost 5 bases, and 12 bases had no gene match. CDR1 is DFQATT, CDR2 SNEGSKA, per germline (reference sequence). The CDR3 has 15 residues. CDR3 in amino acids: CSAPRDRVRRDTQYF. CDR3 coding DNA: TGCAGTGCTCCCCGGGACAGGGTTAGAAGGGATACGCAGTATTTT.

V is TRBV20-1 and J is TRBJ1-2; TRBD1 matches 8 bases. Germline V CDR1 and CDR2: DFQATT, SNEGSKA (reference sequence). CDR3 length: 17 residues. With V trimmed by 3 bases and J by 1 base, 13 bases remained unmatched. The CDR3 DNA reads TGCAGTGCTAGCCCCGGACAGGGCCGCTCTTATAACTATGGCTACACCTTC. Encoded protein: CSASPGQGRSYNYGYTF.

The chain employs TRBV5-1 and TRBJ1-6; no clear D. This CDR3 is built from 17 residues. V was trimmed by 6 bases and J by 6 bases, leaving 22 bases between them. Germline values: CDR1 SGHRS, CDR2 YFSETQ. CDR3 DNA: TGCGCCAGCACCCCCCTACCACGTGGAAAGAGTAATTCACCCCTCCACTTT. Translated, it gives CASTPLPRGKSNSPLHF.

In this sample, this clonotype turned up many times. The CDR3 region has the DNA TGTGCCAGCAGCCAGGAAGGACGGGCTGAAGCTTTCTTT. Its protein is CASSQEGRAEAFF. V gene TRBV7-9 combines with J gene TRBJ1-1, with no clear D. V was pared by 5 bases and J by 6 bases, with 13 bases between. CDR1 SEHNR and CDR2 FQNEAQ come from the germline V gene (reference sequence). There are 13 residues in the CDR3.

This clonotype has ten or more counts. The chain uses TRBV5-1 and TRBJ2-5; 8 bases map to TRBD1. The CDR3 runs 14 residues. J was trimmed by 4 bases and V by 4 bases; bases with no gene match: 6. Germline CDR1 and CDR2: SGHRS and YFSETQ. CDR3 DNA sequence: TGCGCCAGCAGCACTGGGACAGGCGGAGAGACCCAGTACTTC. This sequence encodes CASSTGTGGETQYF.

As concerns this clonotype: Mismatch with germline at one junction end may stem from a read error. V gene TRBV3-1 combines with J gene TRBJ1-1; tentative D call: TRBD1 (6 bases). CDR1 and CDR2 (germline): LGHDT, YNNKEL (reference sequence). The CDR3 has 15 residues. In DNA form, the CDR3 reads TGTGCCCGCAGCGTGGACAGCGACATGAACACTGAAGCTTTCTTT. Protein product: CARSVDSDMNTEAFF.

This clonotype was seen more than once but under ten times. The genes are TRBV7-7 and TRBJ2-1, with 12 bases identical to TRBD1. V shed 4 bases and J 7 bases; nucleotides not matched to a gene: 5. Germline V gives CDR1 SSHAT, CDR2 FNYEAQ (reference sequence). CDR3 length: 15 amino acids. CDR3 in DNA: TGTGCCAGCAGCTCCGGGACAGGGGGCAAGAATGAGCAGTTCTTC. Residues: CASSSGTGGKNEQFF.

The table lists this clonotype with many counts. This sequence joins TRBV7-2 and TRBJ1-5; D ambiguous. The germline CDR1 and CDR2 sequences are SGHTA and FQGNSA. Trimming removed 3 bases at V and 3 bases at J, with 9 bases between. There are 14 residues in the CDR3. The CDR3 region has the DNA TGTGCCAGCAGCTTGGGTCGCAACAATCAGCCCCAGCATTTT. Its translation is CASSLGRNNQPQHF.

This clonotype was counted a few times. The chain links TRBV7-2 to TRBJ2-1, with 7 nucleotides matching TRBD1. The CDR3 extends over 14 amino acids. Germline CDR1 SGHTA, CDR2 FQGNSA. The junction had 3 bases not matched to a gene; V was cut back by 5 bases and J by 2 bases. The CDR3 region is CASSRQGAYNEQFF. The CDR3 DNA is TGTGCCAGCAGCCGACAGGGAGCCTACAATGAGCAGTTCTTC. The full variable domain, rest sourced from reference TRBV7-2 and TRBJ2-1, is GAGVSQSPSNKVTEKGKDVELRCDPISGHTALYWYRQSLGQGLEFLIYFQGNSAPDKSGLPSDRFSAERTGGSVSTLTIQRTQQEDSAVYLCASSRQGAYNEQFFGPGTRLTVL.

This clonotype was picked up many times. The chain uses TRBV7-2 and TRBJ2-7; TRBD2 agrees at 10 bases. The CDR3 consists of 16 residues. Germline V gene data show CDR1 as SGHTA and CDR2 as FQGNSA. J was trimmed by 4 bases and V by 1 base; bases with no gene match: 7. CDR3 nucleotide sequence: TGTGCCAGCAGCTTAGGAGAAGCGGGGGGGCCGTACGAGCAGTACTTC. It encodes CASSLGEAGGPYEQYF.

The sample holds many counts of this clonotype. The V and J genes are TRBV12-3 or TRBV12-4 and TRBJ2-3, with D hard to call. The CDR3 extends over 13 amino acids. Trimming left V 10 bases short and J 0 bases short, with 11 bases between. CDR3 protein: CANKKDSTDTQYF. The DNA for the CDR3 is TGTGCCAACAAAAAAGATAGCACAGATACGCAGTATTTT.

This clonotype was seen many times. This sequence joins TRBV5-1 and TRBJ2-3; 9 bases match TRBD2. The CDR3 extends over 14 amino acids. J lost 7 bases, V lost 5 bases, and 8 bases had no gene match. Per the germline V gene, CDR1 is SGHRS and CDR2 is YFSETQ. The CDR3 region is CASSRSGSVNTQYF. The CDR3 region has the DNA TGCGCCAGCAGTCGTAGCGGGAGTGTAAATACGCAGTATTTT.

This clonotype showed up just a few times. V gene TRBV5-1 combines with J gene TRBJ1-2, with D uncertain. The CDR3 extends over 14 amino acids. The V end lost 4 bases, the J end lost 0 bases, and 10 bases lay between the germline ends. Germline CDR1 reads SGHRS; CDR2 reads YFSETQ. The CDR3 coding sequence is TGCGCCAGCAGCCGCGACGGAACTAACTATGGCTACACCTTC. Protein: CASSRDGTNYGYTF.

Only a few counts were recorded for this clonotype. The J gene is TRBJ2-5, the V gene TRBV28, with D possibly being TRBD2 (5 bases). With 4 bases removed from V and 4 bases from J, the gap between germline ends came to 13 bases. The CDR3 runs 14 residues. Germline V gene lookup returns CDR1 MDHEN and CDR2 SYDVKM. CDR3 region: CASSSPSIPETQYF. The DNA for the CDR3 is TGTGCCAGCAGTTCCCCTAGCATCCCAGAGACCCAGTACTTC.

This clonotype was seen at least ten times. The chain links TRBV11-2 to TRBJ2-5; perhaps TRBD1 as D (5 bases). Germline loops: CDR1 SGHAT, CDR2 FQNNGV. V lost 1 base and J lost 2, with 8 bases in between. CDR3 length: 14 residues. CDR3 sequence (DNA): TGTGCCAGCAGCTTAGGTGCAGGGCAAGAGACCCAGTACTTC. Translation gives CASSLGAGQETQYF.

This clonotype was observed a handful of times. The rearrangement uses TRBV30 and TRBJ2-5; no clear D gene. Germline V CDR1 and CDR2: GTSNPN, SVGIG (reference sequence). The CDR3 totals 12 residues. The ends were cut back, 2 bases at V and 2 bases at J, with 6 bases in the middle. The chain's CDR3 is CAWSPEQETQYF. The DNA for the CDR3 is TGTGCCTGGAGTCCAGAACAAGAGACCCAGTACTTC. The full variable domain, with the rest looked up from reference TRBV30 and TRBJ2-5, is SQTIHQWPATLVQPVGSPLSLECTVEGTSNPNLYWYRQAAGRGLQLLFYSVGIGQISSEVPQNLSASRPQDRQFILSSKKLLLSDSGFYLCAWSPEQETQYFGPGTRLLVL.

This clonotype was detected many times. The chain is built from TRBV12-3 or TRBV12-4 and TRBJ2-1; no clear D. V lost 3 bases, J lost 8 bases, and 5 bases lay in between. The CDR3 is 11 amino acids. The CDR3 spells CASSFADEQFF. CDR3 nucleotides: TGTGCCAGCAGTTTCGCCGATGAGCAGTTCTTC.

This rearrangement joins TRBV6-2 or TRBV6-3 to TRBJ2-7; 9 bases fit TRBD1. V was clipped by 6 bases and J by 2 bases; unmatched bases: 2. Germline lookup yields CDR1 MNHEY and CDR2 SVGEGT. This CDR3 is 13 amino acids long. Written as DNA, the CDR3 is TGTGCCAGCAGAAGACAGGGGGCCTACGAGCAGTACTTC. Its translation: CASRRQGAYEQYF.

In its sample, this clonotype was seen many times. The V and J genes are TRBV15 and TRBJ2-7, with D uncertain. Germline V gene sequence: CDR1 LNHNV, CDR2 YYDKDF (reference sequence). This CDR3 spans 15 amino acids. Deletions cut 0 bases from V and 0 bases from J, with 9 bases between. CDR3 DNA: TGTGCCACCAGCAGAGATGATGAGCCCTCCTACGAGCAGTACTTC. Translated: CATSRDDEPSYEQYF.

This clonotype was detected a few times. J is TRBJ2-3 and V is TRBV7-2; D gene unclear. The length of the CDR3 is 15 residues. Trimming pared 1 base from V and 0 bases from J, leaving 8 bases between. CDR1 and CDR2 from the germline V gene are SGHTA and FQGNSA. The CDR3 region has the DNA TGTGCCAGCAGCTTAGTTTTCCTAAGCACAGATACGCAGTATTTT. This sequence encodes CASSLVFLSTDTQYF.

This clonotype was counted at least ten times. The V gene is TRBV5-5, the J gene TRBJ2-1, with a weak D call TRBD1 (6 bases). The ends were cut back, 2 bases at V and 7 bases at J, with 13 bases in the middle. CDR1 and CDR2 (germline): SGHKS, YYEKEE (reference sequence). The CDR3 runs to 14 residues. The CDR3 nucleotides are TGTGCCAGCAGCTTCTTGACAGGTTGGAATGAGCAGTTCTTC. Translation: CASSFLTGWNEQFF. Using reference TRBV5-5 and TRBJ2-1 for the parts outside the CDR3, the full variable domain is DAGVTQSPTHLIKTRGQQVTLRCSPISGHKSVSWYQQVLGQGPQFIFQYYEKEERGRGNFPDRFSARQFPNYSSELNVNALLLGDSALYLCASSFLTGWNEQFFGPGTRLTVL.

The table lists this clonotype with many counts. V and J are TRBV10-3 and TRBJ1-6, with 7 positions matching TRBD1. Germline CDR1 reads ENHRY; CDR2 reads SYGVKD. Losses at the gene ends were 5 bases for V and 8 bases for J; bases not matched to a gene: 9. The CDR3 is made up of 15 amino acids. The CDR3 is CAISSSSDRDSPLHF. CDR3 DNA sequence: TGTGCCATCAGTTCCTCCTCCGACAGGGATTCACCCCTCCACTTT.

A few counts support this clonotype. This chain uses TRBV2 with TRBJ2-1; 9 bases fit TRBD2. The CDR3 totals 14 residues. The J segment lost 2 bases and the V segment lost 6 bases, leaving 2 bases of the junction unmatched. The germline CDR1 and CDR2 sequences are SNHLY and FYNNEI. The CDR3 DNA sequence: TGTGCCAGCAGGCGGGGGGGAACCTACAATGAGCAGTTCTTC. Protein: CASRRGGTYNEQFF.

This clonotype was detected many times. The rearrangement links TRBV7-9 to TRBJ2-7, with 7 bases matching TRBD2. The V segment lost 5 bases and the J segment 2 bases; nucleotides outside the gene matches: 6. The CDR3 loop spans 14 amino acids. Looked up from germline, CDR1 is SEHNR and CDR2 is FQNEAQ (reference sequence). The CDR3 DNA reads TGTGCCAGCAGCCCAGCGGGGATTGCCTACGAGCAGTACTTC. Amino acids: CASSPAGIAYEQYF. Full variable domain (outside the CDR3, taken from reference TRBV7-9 and TRBJ2-7): DTGVSQNPRHKITKRGQNVTFRCDPISEHNRLYWYRQTLGQGPEFLTYFQNEAQLEKSRLLSDRFSAERPKGSFSTLEIQRTEQGDSAMYLCASSPAGIAYEQYFGPGTRLTVT.